What follows are 6 T cell receptor beta chains derived from one specimen sequenced in a study of cytomegalovirus exposure and HLA in healthy donors. The PCR had 60 Vbeta and 13 Jbeta primers. Sequencing used immunoSEQ multiplex PCR; TCRdb keeps in-frame clones, though not all of them. This sample's table has about 140,000 clones. Sequenced: PBMCs. These receptors were obtained from a woman aged 18-35 years in good health and CMV-seronegative.

This chain links TRBV5-1 with TRBJ2-1; 7 positions agree with TRBD2. Germline CDR1 reads SGHRS; CDR2 reads YFSETQ. Unmatched junction bases numbered 7, after V lost 0 bases and J lost 1 base. CDR3 size: 17 residues. In DNA, the CDR3 is TGCGCCAGCAGCTTGGCTGGCCTAGCGGTGTCCTACAATGAGCAGTTCTTC. Protein: CASSLAGLAVSYNEQFF.

The V gene is TRBV4-3, the J gene TRBJ1-5; TRBD1 matches at 7 bases. The CDR3 is 15 residues long. Germline assignment: CDR1 LGHNA and CDR2 YSLEER. Trimming cost V 8 bases and J 0 bases; bases outside gene matches: 7. The CDR3 bases are TGCGCCAGCTCCCAGACAGGGAATAGCAATCAGCCCCAGCATTTT. Its protein is CASSQTGNSNQPQHF.

The chain employs TRBV5-4 and TRBJ2-2; the D is unclear. The CDR3 totals 13 residues. Germline assignment: CDR1 SGHNT and CDR2 YYREEE (reference sequence). Trimming pared 5 bases from V and 8 bases from J, leaving 13 bases between. The CDR3 loop reads CASRPTPTGELFF. The CDR3, as DNA: TGTGCCAGCAGACCGACTCCGACGGGGGAGCTGTTTTTT.

The V call is TRBV2, the J call TRBJ2-1, with 10 bases matching TRBD1. Trimming took 3 bases from V and 7 from J; bases not matched to a gene: 6. The CDR3 length is 15 residues. Per germline, CDR1 SNHLY and CDR2 FYNNEI. The CDR3: CASSDWDRGGNEQFF. The DNA for the CDR3 is TGTGCCAGCAGTGATTGGGACAGGGGAGGGAATGAGCAGTTCTTC.

The CDR3, as DNA: TGTGCCAGCAGTTTTACAGGGACGAACACTGAAGCTTTCTTT. This gives the protein CASSFTGTNTEAFF. The chain uses TRBV6-5 and TRBJ1-1, with D possibly TRBD1 on 6 matching bases. This CDR3 is 14 amino acids long. The germline CDR1 and CDR2 sequences are MNHEY and SVGAGI. Trimming stripped 4 bases from V and 1 base from J, with 10 bases between.

This chain links TRBV9 with TRBJ1-3, with D uncertain. CDR1 and CDR2 from the germline V gene are SGDLS and YYNGEE. The CDR3 sequence is 14 residues long. The ends were cut back, 0 bases at V and 3 bases at J, with 7 bases in the middle. The CDR3 DNA reads as TGTGCCAGCAGCGTAGCGGGAGGTGGAAACACCATATATTTT. Residues: CASSVAGGGNTIYF. The entire variable domain, with the rest obtained from reference TRBV9 and TRBJ1-3, is as follows: DSGVTQTPKHLITATGQRVTLRCSPRSGDLSVYWYQQSLDQGLQFLIQYYNGEERAKGNILERFSAQQFPDLHSELNLSSLELGDSALYFCASSVAGGGNTIYFGEGSWLTVV.